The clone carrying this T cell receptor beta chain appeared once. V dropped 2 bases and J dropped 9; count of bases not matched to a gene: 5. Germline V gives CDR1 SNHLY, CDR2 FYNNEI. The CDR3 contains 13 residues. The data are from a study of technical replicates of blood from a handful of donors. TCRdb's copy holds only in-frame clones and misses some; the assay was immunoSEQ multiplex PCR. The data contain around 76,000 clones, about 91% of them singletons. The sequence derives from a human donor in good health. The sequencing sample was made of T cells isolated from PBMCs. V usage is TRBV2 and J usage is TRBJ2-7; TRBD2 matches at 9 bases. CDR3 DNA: TGTGCCAGCAGTGAATCGGGGCGGGGGGGGCAGTACTTC. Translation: CASSESGRGGQYF.